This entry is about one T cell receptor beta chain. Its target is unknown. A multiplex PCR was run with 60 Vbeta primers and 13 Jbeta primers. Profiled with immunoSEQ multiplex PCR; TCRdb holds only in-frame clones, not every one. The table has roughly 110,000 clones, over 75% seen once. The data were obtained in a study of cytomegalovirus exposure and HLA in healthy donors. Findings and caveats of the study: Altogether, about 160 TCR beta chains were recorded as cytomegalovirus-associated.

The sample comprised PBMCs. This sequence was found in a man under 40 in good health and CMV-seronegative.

The CDR3 nucleotides are TGTGCCAGCAGGCTACAGGGGGGGGAGACCCAGTACTTC. Translating it yields CASRLQGGETQYF. This chain connects TRBV27 to TRBJ2-5; D is possibly TRBD1 (8 bases). This CDR3 has 13 residues. V lost 6 bases, J lost 5 bases, and 13 bases lay in between. Germline-derived CDR1 and CDR2 are MNHEY and SMNVEV (reference sequence).